Shown below are 18 T cell receptor beta chains from a single sample sequenced in a study of cytomegalovirus exposure and HLA in healthy donors. The PCR made use of 60 Vbeta and 13 Jbeta primers. This table comes from immunoSEQ multiplex PCR, and its TCRdb copy is limited to in-frame clones, with some not included. The sample lists over 150,000 clones, roughly 86% seen once, with around 4.9% in the top ten. Material for sequencing was PBMCs. The receptors shown here come from a girl between 10 and 17 years old in good health and CMV-seropositive.

CDR3 sequence (DNA): TGTGCCAGCAGCTTGAAGGACTTACAAGAGACCCAGTACTTC. Encoded protein: CASSLKDLQETQYF. The chain has TRBV5-4 and TRBJ2-5; possible D gene TRBD2, 5 bases. Germline loops: CDR1 SGHNT, CDR2 YYREEE (reference sequence). The CDR3 sequence is 14 residues long. V lost 1 base and J 2 bases, leaving 9 bases between the germline ends.

This clone was found once. The rearrangement links TRBV20-1 to TRBJ1-1; D is undetermined. The CDR3 spans 10 residues. Trimming cost V 2 bases and J 8 bases, with 6 bases left between them. CDR1 DFQATT and CDR2 SNEGSKA come from the germline V gene (reference sequence). The CDR3 sequence is CSARREEAFF. CDR3 sequence (DNA): TGCAGTGCTAGAAGGGAGGAAGCTTTCTTT.

V usage is TRBV27 and J usage is TRBJ2-2; D uncertain. The CDR3 has 13 residues. Trimming pared 2 bases from V and 7 bases from J, leaving 8 bases between. The germline gives CDR1 MNHEY, CDR2 SMNVEV (reference sequence). The CDR3 here is CASSLPGYGELFF. The CDR3 region has the DNA TGTGCCAGCAGTTTACCCGGTTACGGGGAGCTGTTTTTT.

In this sample, this clone turned up a few times. The chain is built from TRBV6-6 and TRBJ2-1; TRBD2 matches 9 bases. Germline trimming cut 4 bases from V and 7 bases from J; bases unmatched to any gene: 5. The CDR3 totals 14 residues. CDR1 is MNHNY, CDR2 SVGAGI, per germline (reference sequence). Here the CDR3 reads CASSSVAGENEQFF. The CDR3 region has the DNA TGTGCCAGCAGTTCAGTAGCGGGGGAGAATGAGCAGTTCTTC.

This clone was seen a few times. The chain joins TRBV7-2 to TRBJ2-3; 7 positions agree with TRBD2. CDR1 and CDR2 (germline): SGHTA, FQGNSA. The CDR3 consists of 14 residues. The trim removed 3 bases at V and 4 bases at J, leaving 4 bases unmatched. The CDR3 loop is CASSFQRGPDTQYF. DNA of the CDR3: TGTGCCAGCAGCTTCCAGCGGGGCCCAGATACGCAGTATTTT.

The rearrangement joins TRBV5-8 to TRBJ1-2; 7 bases agree with TRBD1. Germline V gene lookup returns CDR1 SGHTS and CDR2 YDEGEE. With V trimmed by 1 base and J by 5 bases, 5 bases remained unmatched. CDR3 size: 14 residues. DNA for the CDR3: TGTGCCAGCAGCTTGTTTATGACAGGGTATGGCTACACCTTC. Protein product: CASSLFMTGYGYTF. The full variable domain, in which reference TRBV5-8 and TRBJ1-2 provide the parts outside the CDR3, is EAGVTQSPTHLIKTRGQQATLRCSPISGHTSVYWYQQALGLGLQFLLWYDEGEERNRGNFPPRFSGRQFPNYSSELNVNALELEDSALYLCASSLFMTGYGYTFGSGTRLTVV.

With respect to this clone: It may be a read error: a sequence one base away is much more abundant. The rearrangement links TRBV6-1 to TRBJ1-1; D perhaps matches TRBD1 (6 bases). The germline gives CDR1 MNHNS, CDR2 SASEGT. The V gene lost 3 bases and the J gene lost 3 bases, with 8 bases spanning the gap. CDR3 length: 13 amino acids. CDR3 amino acids: CASSDRGYTEAFF. CDR3 nucleotides: TGTGCCAGCAGTGACAGGGGTTACACTGAAGCTTTCTTT.

This clone was detected only once. One junction end disagrees with the germline gene, perhaps due to a read error. CDR3 in DNA: TGTGCCAGCAGTTACGGAGACAGGGAATGGAATTCACCCCTTCACTTT. It translates to CASSYGDREWNSPLHF. The V gene is TRBV6-6, the J gene TRBJ1-6; 7 positions match TRBD1. CDR3 length: 16 residues. The V gene's germline CDR1 is MNHNY and CDR2 SVGAGI (reference sequence).

The chain carries TRBV7-6 and TRBJ2-1; D is perhaps TRBD2 (6 bases). The ends were cut back, 4 bases at V and 9 bases at J, with 13 bases in the middle. The CDR3 covers 13 residues. Looked up from germline, CDR1 is SGHVS and CDR2 is FNYEAQ. In nucleotides, the CDR3 is TGTGCCAGCAGCTCTCATAGCGGCCCTGAGCAGTTCTTC. This codes for CASSSHSGPEQFF.

Worth noting for this clone: Since no conserved phenylalanine or tryptophan closes the CDR3, a read error is the likely cause. The CDR3 sequence is CASSTNRDNSPLHL. The CDR3 region has the DNA TGTGCCAGCTCGACAAACAGGGACAATTCACCCCTCCACCTT. V gene TRBV18 combines with J gene TRBJ1-6; TRBD1 is a possible D gene (6 bases). V was trimmed by 6 bases and J by 7 bases, leaving 13 bases between them. CDR3 length: 14 residues. Germline CDR1 is KGHSH and CDR2 is LQKENI.

The table lists this clone with a count of one. This rearrangement joins TRBV27 to TRBJ1-1; a possible D gene is TRBD1 (5 bases). CDR1 MNHEY and CDR2 SMNVEV come from the germline V gene (reference sequence). This CDR3 comprises 14 residues. V was pared by 5 bases and J by 0 bases, with 10 bases between. DNA of the CDR3: TGTGCCAGCAGTGGTGACAGTTTGAACACTGAAGCTTTCTTT. It translates to CASSGDSLNTEAFF.

As DNA, the CDR3 is TGTGCCAGTACCCTCATTGGACAGTCAATAATACCTCAGCCCCAGCATTTT. It is translated as CASTLIGQSIIPQPQHF. The chain combines TRBV19 with TRBJ1-5; the D gene is possibly TRBD1 (6 bases). Trimming removed 7 bases from V and 6 bases from J, with 25 bases in between. Looked up from germline, CDR1 is LNHDA and CDR2 is SQIVND (reference sequence). The CDR3 runs to 17 residues.

The chain carries TRBV19 and TRBJ2-7, with 9 positions matching TRBD1. CDR3 length: 13 amino acids. V gave up 7 bases and J gave up 2 bases; unmatched junction bases: 3. Germline V gives CDR1 LNHDA, CDR2 SQIVND (reference sequence). The CDR3 here is CASKGTGTYEQYF. As DNA, the CDR3 is TGTGCCAGTAAAGGGACAGGGACCTACGAGCAGTACTTC.

The chain uses TRBV30 and TRBJ1-5; TRBD1 is a possible D gene (5 bases). The CDR3 is made up of 14 amino acids. Trimming removed 4 bases at V and 6 bases at J, with 16 bases between. Germline V gene data show CDR1 as GTSNPN and CDR2 as SVGIG (reference sequence). The CDR3 sequence is CAWTRRGSAQPQHF. In DNA form, the CDR3 reads TGTGCCTGGACCAGGAGGGGTTCCGCTCAGCCCCAGCATTTT.

J is TRBJ2-7 and V is TRBV2; D unresolved. The germline gives CDR1 SNHLY, CDR2 FYNNEI. The CDR3 spans 14 residues. V lost 7 bases and J lost 0, with 13 bases in between. The CDR3 protein is CASIAEKDSYEQYF. The CDR3 DNA reads as TGTGCCAGCATAGCCGAGAAGGACTCCTACGAGCAGTACTTC.

The chain joins TRBV5-4 to TRBJ2-3; 10 nucleotides line up with TRBD2. The CDR3 contains 14 residues. V lost 2 bases to trimming and J lost 4 bases; unmatched junction nucleotides: 1. Germline V gene sequence: CDR1 SGHNT, CDR2 YYREEE (reference sequence). The CDR3 region is CASSLGTSADTQYF. For the CDR3, the DNA is TGTGCCAGCAGCTTAGGGACTAGCGCAGATACGCAGTATTTT.

CDR3 sequence (DNA): TGTGCCAGCAACCGAGACAGGGTCGAGCAGTACTTC. Residues: CASNRDRVEQYF. This chain uses TRBV2 with TRBJ2-7; 7 positions match TRBD1. CDR1 is SNHLY, CDR2 FYNNEI, per germline. The CDR3 runs to 12 residues. Losses at the gene ends were 7 bases for V and 6 bases for J; bases not matched to a gene: 6.

This clone was counted between two and nine times. V and J are TRBV11-2 and TRBJ2-7; TRBD1 aligns across 7 bases. The V and J ends lost 0 bases and 3 bases, in that order; junction bases with no gene match: 14. Per germline, CDR1 SGHAT and CDR2 FQNNGV. The CDR3 runs to 18 residues. CDR3 region: CASSLDSRTTGENYEQYF. CDR3 DNA sequence: TGTGCCAGCAGCTTAGACAGCCGCACAACAGGGGAAAACTACGAGCAGTACTTC.